The subject of this entry is one TCR beta chain. The antigen is not known. Trimming pared 0 bases from V and 5 bases from J, leaving 11 bases between. The germline V gene encodes CDR1 SGDLS and CDR2 YYNGEE. This CDR3 region has 14 residues. The data are from a study of cytomegalovirus exposure and HLA in healthy donors. Points from the study as a whole: In a later analysis, at a false discovery rate of 0.05, 17,000 or so TCR beta sequences matched HLA alleles. Later work found most CMV-associated TCR beta chains apparently HLA-restricted.

Researchers ran the PCR with 60 Vbeta and 13 Jbeta primers. TCRdb's copy holds only in-frame clones and misses some; the assay was immunoSEQ multiplex PCR. The sample consists of approximately 130,000 clones, approximately 85% of them appearing once. The TCR sequence derives from a woman in her twenties or thirties in good health and CMV-seropositive. Sequencing input: PBMCs. V gene TRBV9 combines with J gene TRBJ2-5, with D unclear. In DNA form, the CDR3 reads TGTGCCAGCAGCGTAGTGGCCCTGTCGGAGACCCAGTACTTC. Translating it yields CASSVVALSETQYF.